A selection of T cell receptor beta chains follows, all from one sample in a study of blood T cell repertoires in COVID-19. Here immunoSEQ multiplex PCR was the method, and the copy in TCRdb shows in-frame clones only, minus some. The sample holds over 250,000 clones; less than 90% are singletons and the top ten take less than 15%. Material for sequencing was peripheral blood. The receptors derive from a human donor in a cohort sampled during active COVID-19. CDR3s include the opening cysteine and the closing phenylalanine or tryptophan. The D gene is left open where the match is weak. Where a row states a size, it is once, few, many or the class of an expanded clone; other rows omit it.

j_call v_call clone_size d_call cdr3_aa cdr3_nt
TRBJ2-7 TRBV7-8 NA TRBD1 CASSSTGTAIYEQYF TGTGCCAGCAGCTCAACCGGGACAGCTATCTACGAGCAGTACTTC
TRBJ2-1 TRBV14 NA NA CASSLREPYNEQFF TGTGCCAGCAGCCTCAGGGAACCCTACAATGAGCAGTTCTTC
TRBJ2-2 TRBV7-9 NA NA CASSSLITGHNTGELFF TGTGCCAGCAGCTCACTGATAACGGGACACAACACCGGGGAGCTGTTTTTT
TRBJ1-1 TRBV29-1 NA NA CSVPSMNTEAFF TGCAGCGTTCCTAGCATGAACACTGAAGCTTTCTTT
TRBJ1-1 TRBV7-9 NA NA CASSLGRNTEAFF TGTGCCAGCAGCTTAGGCAGGAACACTGAAGCTTTCTTT
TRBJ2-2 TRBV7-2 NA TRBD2 CASSVHGGRAGGELFF TGTGCCAGCAGCGTGCATGGCGGGAGGGCCGGCGGGGAGCTGTTTTTT
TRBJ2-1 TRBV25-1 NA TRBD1 CATLDWGQGYNEQFF TGTGCCACTCTGGATTGGGGACAGGGATACAATGAGCAGTTCTTC
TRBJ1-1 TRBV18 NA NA CASSPVSRNTEAFF TGTGCCAGCTCACCAGTTTCCCGGAACACTGAAGCTTTCTTT
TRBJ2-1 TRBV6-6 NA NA CASSLPASGANNEQFF TGTGCCAGCAGTTTGCCGGCCAGCGGAGCAAACAATGAGCAGTTCTTC
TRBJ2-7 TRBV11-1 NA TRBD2 CASSFGRALAYEQYF TGTGCCAGCAGCTTCGGGAGGGCCCTTGCCTACGAGCAGTACTTC
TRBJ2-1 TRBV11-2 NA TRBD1 CASAPGQNNEQFF TGTGCCAGCGCACCGGGACAGAACAATGAGCAGTTCTTC
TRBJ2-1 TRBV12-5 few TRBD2 CASGLPGLAGYNEQFF TGTGCTAGTGGACTGCCGGGACTAGCGGGTTACAATGAGCAGTTCTTC
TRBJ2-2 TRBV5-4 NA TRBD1 CASSSRDRYTGELFF TGTGCCAGCAGCTCCCGGGACAGATACACCGGGGAGCTGTTTTTT
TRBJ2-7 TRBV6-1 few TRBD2 CASSEEPLVAGGSYEQYF TGTGCCAGCAGTGAAGAGCCCTTGGTAGCGGGAGGGTCCTACGAGCAGTACTTC
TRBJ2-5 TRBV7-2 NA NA CASSRDTIHGGETQYF TGTGCCAGCAGCCGTGACACTATTCACGGCGGGGAGACCCAGTACTTC
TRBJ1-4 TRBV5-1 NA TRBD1 CASSPGTGDEKLFF TGCGCCAGCAGCCCCGGGACAGGGGATGAAAAACTGTTTTTT
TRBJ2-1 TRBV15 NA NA CATSRGIRENEQFF TGTGCCACCAGCAGAGGGATTAGGGAGAATGAGCAGTTCTTC
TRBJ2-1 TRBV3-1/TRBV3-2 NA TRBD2 CASSQDTGLAGGYNEQFF TGTGCCAGCAGCCAAGATACGGGACTAGCGGGAGGTTACAATGAGCAGTTCTTC
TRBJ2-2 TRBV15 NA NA CATSRDNRAGELFF TGTGCCACCAGCAGAGATAACAGGGCCGGGGAGCTGTTTTTT
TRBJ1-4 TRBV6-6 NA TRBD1 CASSDRQGTSEKLFF TGTGCCAGCAGTGACAGACAGGGGACCTCTGAAAAACTGTTTTTT
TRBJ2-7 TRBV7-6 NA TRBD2 CASSRVRGALLADSYEQYF TGTGCCAGCAGCCGCGTCAGGGGAGCCTTACTAGCGGACTCCTACGAGCAGTACTTC
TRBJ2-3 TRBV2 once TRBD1 CASSLQGALNPDTQYF TGTGCCAGCAGCTTACAGGGGGCTTTGAATCCAGATACGCAGTATTTT
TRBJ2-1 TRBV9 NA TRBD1 CASSKDRGNMVYNEQFF TGTGCCAGCAGCAAGGACAGGGGGAACATGGTGTACAATGAGCAGTTCTTC
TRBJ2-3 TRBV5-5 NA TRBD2 CASRGLAKDTQYF TGTGCCAGCAGGGGACTAGCAAAAGATACGCAGTATTTT
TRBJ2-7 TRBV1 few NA CTSSQAPGLVSCEQYF TGCACCAGCAGCCAAGCACCGGGACTAGTCTCCTGCGAGCAGTACTTC
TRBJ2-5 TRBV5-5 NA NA CASSFAIFTSMETQYF TGTGCCAGCAGCTTCGCAATATTTACTAGCATGGAGACCCAGTACTTC
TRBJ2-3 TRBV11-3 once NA CASSFSGGTNTQYF TGTGCCAGCAGCTTTTCGGGTGGGACAAATACGCAGTATTTT
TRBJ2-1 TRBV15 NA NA CATRGSGTTNEQFF TGTGCCACCCGGGGGAGCGGTACCACTAATGAGCAGTTCTTC
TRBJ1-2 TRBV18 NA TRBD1 CASSPDRGRGYGYTF TGTGCCAGCTCGCCGGACAGGGGGCGCGGCTATGGCTACACCTTC
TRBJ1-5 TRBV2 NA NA CASSEDDRRNQPQHF TGTGCCAGCAGTGAAGATGACAGGAGGAATCAGCCCCAGCATTTT
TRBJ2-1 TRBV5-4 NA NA CASSLAGGMGSYNEQFF TGTGCCAGCAGCTTGGCTGGAGGGATGGGGTCCTACAATGAGCAGTTCTTC
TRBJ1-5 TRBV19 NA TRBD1 CASSPVDRGDNQPQHF TGTGCCAGTAGCCCCGTCGACAGGGGAGACAATCAGCCCCAGCATTTT
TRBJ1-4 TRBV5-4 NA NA CASSSQGPLNEKLFF TGTGCCAGCAGCTCTCAGGGGCCCCTTAATGAAAAACTGTTTTTT
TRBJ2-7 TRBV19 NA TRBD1 CASSQDRGPHEQYF TGTGCCAGTAGTCAGGACAGGGGGCCCCACGAGCAGTACTTC
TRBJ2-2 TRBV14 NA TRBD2 CASSLSGLAGVGTGELFF TGTGCCAGCAGCCTCTCGGGACTAGCGGGAGTAGGGACCGGGGAGCTGTTTTTT
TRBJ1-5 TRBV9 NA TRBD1 CASSVDARSEPGQGYGNQPQHF TGTGCCAGCAGCGTAGATGCCCGGTCCGAACCGGGACAGGGGTACGGCAATCAGCCCCAGCATTTT
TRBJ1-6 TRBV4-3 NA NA CASSQDTRSPLHF TGCGCCAGCAGCCAAGATACAAGATCACCCCTCCACTTT
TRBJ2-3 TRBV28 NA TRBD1 CASRIPEWAGGNTQYF TGTGCCAGCAGAATCCCAGAGTGGGCAGGGGGTAATACGCAGTATTTT
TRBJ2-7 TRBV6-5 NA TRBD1 CASSSDRGVYEQYF TGTGCCAGCAGTTCTGACAGGGGAGTCTACGAGCAGTACTTC
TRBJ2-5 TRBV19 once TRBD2 CASQLADGPPGEETQYF TGTGCCAGTCAACTAGCGGACGGCCCCCCGGGGGAAGAGACCCAGTACTTC
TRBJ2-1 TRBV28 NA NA CASSLLHNEQFF TGTGCCAGCAGTTTACTTCACAATGAGCAGTTCTTC
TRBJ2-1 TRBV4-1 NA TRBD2 CASSHLGTSGRNLFF TGCGCCAGCAGCCACCTTGGGACTAGCGGGAGGAACCTGTTCTTC
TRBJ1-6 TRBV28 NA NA CASSLGQGNSPLHF TGTGCCAGCAGTTTAGGTCAGGGAAATTCACCCCTCCACTTT
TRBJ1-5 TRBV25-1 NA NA CASSEYPTGPSNQPQHF TGTGCCAGCAGTGAATACCCTACAGGGCCTAGCAATCAGCCCCAGCATTTT
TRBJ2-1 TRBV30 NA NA CALEVFNEQFF TGTGCCTTGGAGGTTTTCAATGAGCAGTTCTTC